Shown below are 27 T cell receptor beta chains from a single sample sequenced in a study of shared clonotypes between healthy human individuals. Measured with immunoSEQ multiplex PCR; TCRdb has only the in-frame clones, and not every one. The table records about 450,000 clones, approximately 79% of them present only once. Sequencing was done on a sample of PBMCs. The source of these receptors is a middle-aged woman in good health. Some clones in this sample may be carry-over from other donors' samples.

V and J are TRBV7-9 and TRBJ2-1; D ambiguous. V was shortened by 5 bases and J by 6 bases, with 11 bases between the two germline ends. The CDR3 totals 13 residues. CDR1 is SEHNR, CDR2 FQNEAQ, per germline (reference sequence). The CDR3 is CASSLLPGNEQFF. DNA for the CDR3: TGTGCCAGCAGCCTCCTCCCCGGCAATGAGCAGTTCTTC. Using reference TRBV7-9 and TRBJ2-1 for the parts outside the CDR3, the full variable domain is DTGVSQNPRHKITKRGQNVTFRCDPISEHNRLYWYRQTLGQGPEFLTYFQNEAQLEKSRLLSDRFSAERPKGSFSTLEIQRTEQGDSAMYLCASSLLPGNEQFFGPGTRLTVL.

The chain combines TRBV5-1 with TRBJ2-7; tentatively, D is TRBD2 (6 bases). The length of the CDR3 is 15 residues. V lost 7 bases, J lost 3 bases, and 20 bases lay in between. Germline V gives CDR1 SGHRS, CDR2 YFSETQ. In DNA form, the CDR3 reads TGCGCCAGCGCAACGGGGGAAACTCCTTTCTACGAGCAGTACTTC. Translated, it gives CASATGETPFYEQYF.

The CDR3 coding sequence is TGTGCCAGCAGACCTGACAGGGTGAATTCACCCCTCCACTTT. As protein: CASRPDRVNSPLHF. V is TRBV28 and J is TRBJ1-6, with 7 bases identical to TRBD1. This CDR3 contains 14 residues. V lost 6 bases, J lost 7 bases, and 6 bases stayed unmatched. Germline V CDR1 and CDR2: MDHEN, SYDVKM.

A few counts support this clone. In nucleotides, the CDR3 is TGTGCCAGCATGGGACGGTTGAACACTGAAGCTTTCTTT. Its translation is CASMGRLNTEAFF. The chain employs TRBV2 and TRBJ1-1, with a possible D match to TRBD1 (5 bases). The V and J ends lost 7 bases and 0 bases respectively, with 9 bases between them. Germline assignment: CDR1 SNHLY and CDR2 FYNNEI. CDR3 size: 13 residues.

The V call is TRBV7-8, the J call TRBJ1-5; the D is unclear. Germline lookup yields CDR1 SGHVS and CDR2 FQNEAQ. The CDR3 spans 14 residues. Trimming removed 3 bases from V and 5 bases from J, with 11 bases in between. DNA for the CDR3: TGTGCCAGCAGCTTGGGTAGGCTTGATCAGCCCCAGCATTTT. Its translation: CASSLGRLDQPQHF.

This clone was observed a single time. The CDR3 here is CASSRDRTNYGYTF. CDR3 coding DNA: TGTGCCAGCAGCAGGGACAGAACTAACTATGGCTACACCTTC. The chain uses TRBV5-4 and TRBJ1-2; 7 positions agree with TRBD1. After removal of 4 bases from V and 0 bases from J, the junction contained 3 bases not matched to a gene. In germline, CDR1 is SGHNT, CDR2 YYREEE (reference sequence). The CDR3 extends over 14 amino acids.

The V gene is TRBV7-7, the J gene TRBJ2-7; D is perhaps TRBD2 (6 bases). V dropped 5 bases and J dropped 3 bases, with 14 bases sitting between them. CDR1 is SSHAT, CDR2 FNYEAQ, per germline (reference sequence). The CDR3 loop spans 14 amino acids. CDR3 in amino acids: CASSLGGSDYEQYF. CDR3 coding DNA: TGTGCCAGCAGCCTGGGGGGTTCAGACTACGAGCAGTACTTC.

This clone came up once. The genes are TRBV14 and TRBJ2-3; D not certain. Germline V lookup: CDR1 SGHDN, CDR2 FVKESK. The CDR3 is made up of 13 amino acids. V was clipped by 3 bases and J by 0 bases, with 4 bases between them. In DNA form, the CDR3 reads TGTGCCAGCAGCCATTGGAGCACAGATACGCAGTATTTT. Translating it yields CASSHWSTDTQYF.

This clone was recorded at least ten times. The chain employs TRBV9 and TRBJ2-7; 7 positions match TRBD1. Germline V gene data show CDR1 as SGDLS and CDR2 as YYNGEE. This CDR3 has 14 amino acids. Trimming cost V 0 bases and J 1 base; bases outside gene matches: 1. CDR3 bases: TGTGCCAGCAGCGTAGGGGGACAGTCCTACGAGCAGTACTTC. This encodes CASSVGGQSYEQYF.

The chain links TRBV27 to TRBJ2-3; tentatively, D is TRBD2 (5 bases). V lost 4 bases, J lost 2 bases, and 10 bases lay in between. This CDR3 has 14 amino acids. Germline CDR1 is MNHEY and CDR2 is SMNVEV (reference sequence). CDR3 sequence: CASSYLAVTDTQYF. In DNA, the CDR3 is TGTGCCAGCAGTTACCTAGCAGTCACAGATACGCAGTATTTT.

The J gene is TRBJ2-5, the V gene TRBV11-3, with D possibly being TRBD1 or TRBD2 (5 bases each). The ends were cut back, 6 bases at V and 5 bases at J, with 19 bases in the middle. Germline loops: CDR1 SGHNT, CDR2 YENEEA. This CDR3 has 15 residues. The CDR3 nucleotides read TGTGCCAGCAGTCCCGGGACCTTTGAGGAGGAGACCCAGTACTTC. It encodes CASSPGTFEEETQYF.

CDR3 residues: CASSLDGGRDEKLFF. The CDR3 DNA sequence: TGCGCCAGCAGCCTGGACGGCGGCAGGGATGAAAAACTGTTTTTT. The chain links TRBV5-1 to TRBJ1-4; TRBD1 might be the D (5 bases). With 4 bases removed from V and 6 bases from J, the gap between germline ends came to 16 bases. Germline V gene lookup returns CDR1 SGHRS and CDR2 YFSETQ. The CDR3 is made up of 15 amino acids.

This clone was detected a few times. The chain combines TRBV5-1 with TRBJ1-3; 9 nucleotides match TRBD1. The CDR3 has 15 residues. After removal of 2 bases from V and 3 bases from J, the junction contained 3 bases not matched to a gene. Germline-derived CDR1 and CDR2 are SGHRS and YFSETQ. The CDR3 DNA reads as TGCGCCAGCAGCTTTGACAGGGGGGTTGGAAACACCATATATTTT. It encodes CASSFDRGVGNTIYF.

The J gene is TRBJ1-4, the V gene TRBV4-1; D is uncertain. Germline CDR1 is MGHRA and CDR2 is YSYEKL. V shed 0 bases and J shed 6 bases, with 5 bases lying between them. The CDR3 has 13 residues. This CDR3 is CASSQEEHEKLFF. In DNA, the CDR3 is TGCGCCAGCAGCCAAGAGGAGCATGAAAAACTGTTTTTT.

The V gene is TRBV27, the J gene TRBJ2-4; 9 bases are shared with TRBD1. J lost 16 bases, V lost 5 bases, and 12 bases had no gene match. Germline CDR1 is MNHEY and CDR2 is SMNVEV (reference sequence). The length of the CDR3 is 13 residues. CDR3 in amino acids: CASSPREGDREYF. The CDR3, as DNA: TGTGCCAGCAGTCCGCGAGAGGGGGACAGGGAATACTTC.

This clone has more than one count but fewer than ten. V is TRBV6-1 and J is TRBJ1-5, with a weak D call TRBD1 (5 bases). Germline V gives CDR1 MNHNS, CDR2 SASEGT. This CDR3 comprises 13 residues. The V gene lost 6 bases and the J gene lost 4 bases, with 10 bases spanning the gap. CDR3 sequence (DNA): TGTGCCAGCAGCTCGACAGAGAATCAGCCCCAGCATTTT. Residues: CASSSTENQPQHF.

The V call is TRBV28, the J call TRBJ2-1; D could derive from TRBD1 or TRBD2 (5 bases each). Trimming removed 6 bases from V and 7 bases from J, with 19 bases in between. The germline CDR1 and CDR2 sequences are MDHEN and SYDVKM. CDR3 size: 15 residues. CDR3 sequence: CASSLPGPPINEQFF. The CDR3 DNA is TGTGCCAGCAGCCTCCCGGGACCCCCGATTAATGAGCAGTTCTTC.

This chain connects TRBV7-6 to TRBJ2-5; TRBD2 matches 7 bases. The CDR3 spans 15 residues. The germline gives CDR1 SGHVS, CDR2 FNYEAQ. Germline trimming cut 5 bases from V and 6 bases from J; bases unmatched to any gene: 12. In nucleotides, the CDR3 is TGTGCCAGCAGCAGCGGGACTATCAACTCAAAGACCCAGTACTTC. The encoded protein is CASSSGTINSKTQYF.

The gene calls are TRBV7-9 and TRBJ1-4, with D maybe TRBD1 (6 bases). Looked up from germline, CDR1 is SEHNR and CDR2 is FQNEAQ (reference sequence). This CDR3 region has 18 residues. V was cut by 3 bases and J by 4 bases, with 21 bases left in between. Written as DNA, the CDR3 is TGTGCCAGCAGCTTTAGTGGCCGCTGGACAGTCTATAATGAAAAACTGTTTTTT. It is translated as CASSFSGRWTVYNEKLFF.

V and J are TRBV7-9 and TRBJ2-1; TRBD1 matches at 7 bases. From germline, CDR1 is SEHNR and CDR2 FQNEAQ (reference sequence). The CDR3 length is 14 residues. J was trimmed by 4 bases and V by 5 bases; bases with no gene match: 5. CDR3 DNA: TGTGCCAGCAGCCCACGGACAGGTTACAATGAGCAGTTCTTC. It yields the protein CASSPRTGYNEQFF.

The rearrangement joins TRBV5-1 to TRBJ1-1, with TRBD1 matching over 7 bases. CDR3 length: 13 residues. V was clipped by 2 bases and J by 3 bases; unmatched bases: 1. In germline, CDR1 is SGHRS, CDR2 YFSETQ. The CDR3 sequence is CASSFQGDTEAFF. The CDR3, as DNA: TGCGCCAGCAGCTTTCAGGGGGACACTGAAGCTTTCTTT.

CDR3 DNA sequence: TGTGCCAGCAGCTTAGCGGGAGCCTCCTACAATGAGCAGTTCTTC. This gives the protein CASSLAGASYNEQFF. The chain employs TRBV7-9 and TRBJ2-1; D perhaps matches TRBD2 (5 bases). The CDR3 contains 15 residues. Trimming pared 0 bases from V and 0 bases from J, leaving 6 bases between. Germline CDR1 and CDR2: SEHNR and FQNEAQ (reference sequence).

This rearrangement joins TRBV7-6 to TRBJ1-1; 8 bases align to TRBD1. The CDR3 is made up of 14 amino acids. Germline CDR1 SGHVS, CDR2 FNYEAQ. V shed 5 bases and J 3 bases; nucleotides not matched to a gene: 5. Here the CDR3 DNA reads TGTGCCAGCAGCCGGACAGGGTTTGACACTGAAGCTTTCTTT. It translates to CASSRTGFDTEAFF.

The genes are TRBV19 and TRBJ2-2; TRBD2 matches 7 bases. This CDR3 has 16 residues. V lost 5 bases and J lost 3; bases outside the gene matches: 9. CDR1 is LNHDA and CDR2 is SQIVND in the germline V gene (reference sequence). Written as DNA, the CDR3 is TGTGCCAGTAGTTTCCGGCGGGAGTTTGACACCGGGGAGCTGTTTTTT. It is translated as CASSFRREFDTGELFF. The whole variable domain, filled in from reference TRBV19 and TRBJ2-2, reads DGGITQSPKYLFRKEGQNVTLSCEQNLNHDAMYWYRQDPGQGLRLIYYSQIVNDFQKGDIAEGYSVSREKKESFPLTVTSAQKNPTAFYLCASSFRREFDTGELFFGEGSRLTVL.

V and J are TRBV2 and TRBJ2-5; no firm D call. Trimming stripped 5 bases from V and 0 bases from J, with 10 bases between. CDR3 length: 14 residues. The germline V gene encodes CDR1 SNHLY and CDR2 FYNNEI. Here the CDR3 reads CASSYDLYQETQYF. In DNA, the CDR3 is TGTGCCAGCAGTTATGACCTGTACCAAGAGACCCAGTACTTC.

The chain has TRBV5-1 and TRBJ2-5; D assignment may be TRBD1 or TRBD2 (5 bases each). This CDR3 has 13 residues. Germline-derived CDR1 and CDR2 are SGHRS and YFSETQ. V gave up 0 bases and J gave up 5 bases, with 8 bases separating them. The CDR3 region has the DNA TGCGCCAGCAGCTTGGTGGGGACGGAGACCCAGTACTTC. Translation gives CASSLVGTETQYF.

The chain employs TRBV6-5 and TRBJ2-3, with 10 positions matching TRBD2. Germline V CDR1 and CDR2: MNHEY, SVGAGI. The V gene end was trimmed by 7 bases and the J gene end by 10 bases; junction bases not matched to a gene: 2. The CDR3 runs 11 residues. The CDR3 sequence: CASTAGGAQYF. The CDR3 bases are TGTGCCAGCACAGCGGGAGGGGCGCAGTATTTT.